A selection of T cell receptor beta chains follows, all from one sample in a study of siplizumab effects on memory and regulatory T cells. No antigen is known for these receptors. Some clones are missing from TCRdb's copy, which holds only in-frame ones; the method was immunoSEQ multiplex PCR. This table has 11,000 to 15,000 clones, about 50% appearing once. Sequenced sample: CFSE-low (dividing) CD4+ T cells sorted from an allogeneic mixed lymphocyte reaction. Source of these receptors: a human donor in good health; the cells came from an allogeneic mixed lymphocyte reaction. Each CDR3 is given with its conserved first and last residue. The D gene is left open where the match is weak. Clone size appears in some rows only: once, few, many, or a class for an expanded clone.

V gene,clone size,J gene,D gene,CDR3 protein,CDR3 DNA
TRBV2,.,TRBJ1-2,.,CASKGGDYGYTF,TGTGCCAGCAAAGGAGGAGACTATGGCTACACCTTC
TRBV6-5,.,TRBJ2-7,TRBD2,CASSYGLAVNYEQYF,TGTGCCAGCAGTTACGGGCTAGCGGTTAACTACGAGCAGTACTTC
TRBV18,.,TRBJ1-1,.,CASLNQEDTEAFF,TGTGCCAGCTTAAACCAGGAAGACACTGAAGCTTTCTTT
TRBV30,few,TRBJ2-3,TRBD2,CAWSEGLAGTTQYF,TGTGCCTGGAGCGAGGGGCTAGCGGGTACTACGCAGTATTTT
TRBV7-9,.,TRBJ1-1,.,CASSLQGNTEAFF,TGTGCCAGCAGCTTACAGGGGAACACTGAAGCTTTCTTT
TRBV11-3,.,TRBJ1-2,TRBD1,CASSSQPGQGAETYGYTF,TGTGCCAGCAGCTCCCAACCGGGACAGGGGGCGGAGACCTATGGCTACACCTTC
TRBV2,.,TRBJ1-2,TRBD1,CASSGTGVYGYTF,TGTGCCAGCAGCGGGACAGGGGTCTATGGCTACACCTTC
TRBV6-5,few,TRBJ1-1,.,CASSRGGEAFF,TGTGCCAGCAGTAGGGGGGGTGAAGCTTTCTTT
TRBV11-3,few,TRBJ2-5,.,CASSLGPTRRETQYF,TGTGCCAGCAGCTTAGGACCGACCCGGAGGGAGACCCAGTACTTC
TRBV10-3,.,TRBJ2-3,.,CAISTPSGALADTQYF,TGTGCCATCAGTACCCCCAGCGGTGCGTTGGCAGATACGCAGTATTTT
TRBV5-8,.,TRBJ2-7,TRBD2,CASSLGLAGGEQYF,TGTGCCAGCAGCTTGGGACTAGCGGGAGGCGAGCAGTACTTC